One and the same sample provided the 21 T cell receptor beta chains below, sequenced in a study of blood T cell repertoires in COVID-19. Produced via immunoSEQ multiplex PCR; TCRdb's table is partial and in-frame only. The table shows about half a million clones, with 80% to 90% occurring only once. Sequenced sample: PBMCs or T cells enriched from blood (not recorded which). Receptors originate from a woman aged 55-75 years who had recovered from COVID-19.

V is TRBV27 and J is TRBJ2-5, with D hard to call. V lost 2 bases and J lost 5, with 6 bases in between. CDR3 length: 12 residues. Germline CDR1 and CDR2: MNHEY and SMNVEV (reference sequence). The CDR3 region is CASSLDMETQYF. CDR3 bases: TGTGCCAGCAGTTTAGACATGGAGACCCAGTACTTC.

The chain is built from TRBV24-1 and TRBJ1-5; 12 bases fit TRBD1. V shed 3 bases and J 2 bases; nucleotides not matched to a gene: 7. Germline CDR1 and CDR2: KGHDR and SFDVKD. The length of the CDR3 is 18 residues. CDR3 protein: CATSDHGTGGWGNQPQHF. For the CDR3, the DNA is TGTGCCACCAGTGATCACGGGACAGGGGGCTGGGGCAATCAGCCCCAGCATTTT.

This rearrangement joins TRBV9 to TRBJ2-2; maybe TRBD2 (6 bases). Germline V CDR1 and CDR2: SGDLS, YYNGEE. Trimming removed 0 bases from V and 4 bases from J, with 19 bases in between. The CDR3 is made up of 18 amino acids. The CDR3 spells CASSVESSERGGTGELFF. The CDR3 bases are TGTGCCAGCAGCGTAGAATCCTCGGAAAGGGGAGGCACCGGGGAGCTGTTTTTT.

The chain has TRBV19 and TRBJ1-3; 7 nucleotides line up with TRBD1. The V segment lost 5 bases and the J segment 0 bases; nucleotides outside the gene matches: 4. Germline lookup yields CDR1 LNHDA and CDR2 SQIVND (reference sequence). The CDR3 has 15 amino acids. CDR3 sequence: CASSPRTGSGNTIYF. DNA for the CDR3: TGTGCCAGTAGTCCCCGGACAGGCTCTGGAAACACCATATATTTT.

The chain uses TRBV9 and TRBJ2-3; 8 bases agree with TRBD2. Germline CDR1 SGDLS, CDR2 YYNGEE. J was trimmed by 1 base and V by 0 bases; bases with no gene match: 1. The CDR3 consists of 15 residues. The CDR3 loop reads CASSVAAGGTDTQYF. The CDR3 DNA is TGTGCCAGCAGCGTAGCAGCGGGGGGCACAGATACGCAGTATTTT.

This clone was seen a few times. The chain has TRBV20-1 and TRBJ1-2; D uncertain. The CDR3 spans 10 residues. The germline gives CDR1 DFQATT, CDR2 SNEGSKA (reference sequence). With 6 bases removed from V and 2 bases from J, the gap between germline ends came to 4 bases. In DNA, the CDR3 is TGCAGTGCCAAAAACTATGGCTACACCTTC. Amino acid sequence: CSAKNYGYTF.

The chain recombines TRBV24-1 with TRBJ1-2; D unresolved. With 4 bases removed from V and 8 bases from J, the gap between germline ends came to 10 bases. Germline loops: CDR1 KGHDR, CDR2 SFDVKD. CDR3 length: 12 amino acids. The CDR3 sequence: CATSDFAGGYTF. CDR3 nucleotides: TGTGCCACCAGTGACTTTGCGGGGGGCTACACCTTC.

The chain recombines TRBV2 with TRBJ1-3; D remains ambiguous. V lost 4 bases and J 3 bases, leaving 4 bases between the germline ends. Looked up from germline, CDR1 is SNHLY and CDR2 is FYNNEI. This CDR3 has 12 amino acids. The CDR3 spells CASSASGNTIYF. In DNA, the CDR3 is TGTGCCAGCAGTGCCAGTGGAAACACCATATATTTT.

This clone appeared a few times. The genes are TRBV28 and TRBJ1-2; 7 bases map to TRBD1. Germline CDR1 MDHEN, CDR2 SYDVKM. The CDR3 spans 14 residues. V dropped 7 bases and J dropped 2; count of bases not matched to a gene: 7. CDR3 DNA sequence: TGTGCCAGCACTCCGGGACAGAGGAACTATGGCTACACCTTC. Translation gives CASTPGQRNYGYTF.

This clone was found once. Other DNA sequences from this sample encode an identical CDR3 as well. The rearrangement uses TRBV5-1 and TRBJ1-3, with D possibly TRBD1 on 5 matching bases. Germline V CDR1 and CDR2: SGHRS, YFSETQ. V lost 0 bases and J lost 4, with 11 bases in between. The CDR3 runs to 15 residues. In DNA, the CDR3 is TGCGCCAGCAGCTTGGCCGGGGGAACCGGAAACACCATATATTTT. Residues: CASSLAGGTGNTIYF.

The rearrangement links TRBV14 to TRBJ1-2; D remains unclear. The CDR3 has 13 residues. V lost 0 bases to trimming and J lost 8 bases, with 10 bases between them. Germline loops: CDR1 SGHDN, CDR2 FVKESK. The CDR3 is CASSQDGDIGYTF. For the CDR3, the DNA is TGTGCCAGCAGCCAAGATGGCGACATCGGCTACACCTTC.

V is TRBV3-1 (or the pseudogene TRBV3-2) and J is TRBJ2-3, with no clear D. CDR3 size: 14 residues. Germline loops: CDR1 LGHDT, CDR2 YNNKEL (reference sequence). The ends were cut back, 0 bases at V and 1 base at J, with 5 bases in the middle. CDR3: CASSQEAGTDTQYF. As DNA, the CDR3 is TGTGCCAGCAGCCAAGAGGCGGGCACAGATACGCAGTATTTT.

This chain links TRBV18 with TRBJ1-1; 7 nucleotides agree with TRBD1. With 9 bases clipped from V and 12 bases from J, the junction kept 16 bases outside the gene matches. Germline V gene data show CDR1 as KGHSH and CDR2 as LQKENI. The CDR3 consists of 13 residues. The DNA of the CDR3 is TGTGCCAGTTCCGACCGGGACAGCGGTTTCACTTTCTTT. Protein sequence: CASSDRDSGFTFF.

In DNA form, the CDR3 reads TGTGCCAGCAGCGTAGTAAAGGACAGGGTACCTATTAACTATGGCTACACCTTC. Protein sequence: CASSVVKDRVPINYGYTF. The chain is built from TRBV9 and TRBJ1-2; 8 bases agree with TRBD1. This CDR3 comprises 18 residues. Losses at the gene ends were 0 bases for V and 1 base for J; bases not matched to a gene: 11. Germline V CDR1 and CDR2: SGDLS, YYNGEE.

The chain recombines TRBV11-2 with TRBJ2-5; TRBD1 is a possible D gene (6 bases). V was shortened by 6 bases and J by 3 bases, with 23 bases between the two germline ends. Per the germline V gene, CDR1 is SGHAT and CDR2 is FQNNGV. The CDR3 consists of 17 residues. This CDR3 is CASRKPWQGEGEETQYF. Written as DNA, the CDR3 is TGTGCCAGCAGAAAGCCGTGGCAGGGCGAGGGGGAAGAGACCCAGTACTTC.

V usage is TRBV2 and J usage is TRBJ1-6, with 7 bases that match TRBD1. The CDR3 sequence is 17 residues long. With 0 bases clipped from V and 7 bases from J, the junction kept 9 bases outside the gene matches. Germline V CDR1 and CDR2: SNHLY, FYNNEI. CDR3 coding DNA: TGTGCCAGCAGTGAAGCGTACTATCAGACAGGGAATTCACCCCTCCACTTT. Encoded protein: CASSEAYYQTGNSPLHF.

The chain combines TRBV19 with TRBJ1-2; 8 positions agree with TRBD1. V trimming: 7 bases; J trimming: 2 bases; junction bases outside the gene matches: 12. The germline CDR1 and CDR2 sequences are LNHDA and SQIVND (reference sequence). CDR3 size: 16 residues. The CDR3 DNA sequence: TGTGCCAGTACCGACAGGGGCCGAGGGTCCAACTATGGCTACACCTTC. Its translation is CASTDRGRGSNYGYTF.

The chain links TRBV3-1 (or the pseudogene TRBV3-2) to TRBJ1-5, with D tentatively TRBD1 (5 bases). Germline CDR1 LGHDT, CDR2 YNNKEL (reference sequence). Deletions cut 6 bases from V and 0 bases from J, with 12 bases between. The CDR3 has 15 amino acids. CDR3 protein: CASSMGQSSNQPQHF. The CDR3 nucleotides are TGTGCCAGCAGTATGGGGCAGAGTAGCAATCAGCCCCAGCATTTT.

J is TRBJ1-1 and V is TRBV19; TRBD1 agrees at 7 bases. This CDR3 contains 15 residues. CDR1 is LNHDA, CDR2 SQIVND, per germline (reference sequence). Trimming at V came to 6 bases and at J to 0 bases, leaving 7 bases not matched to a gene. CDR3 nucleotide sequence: TGTGCCAGTAGCTTACAGGGGTTCATGAACACTGAAGCTTTCTTT. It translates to CASSLQGFMNTEAFF.

CDR3 sequence reads: CASSLTGPGQGRGGMDTQYF. CDR3 DNA sequence: TGTGCCAGCAGCTTAACCGGACCGGGACAGGGTCGCGGGGGGATGGATACGCAGTATTTT. The chain joins TRBV7-7 to TRBJ2-3; maybe TRBD1 (9 bases). Trimming pared 2 bases from V and 6 bases from J, leaving 30 bases between. Germline assignment: CDR1 SSHAT and CDR2 FNYEAQ (reference sequence). The CDR3 runs 20 residues.

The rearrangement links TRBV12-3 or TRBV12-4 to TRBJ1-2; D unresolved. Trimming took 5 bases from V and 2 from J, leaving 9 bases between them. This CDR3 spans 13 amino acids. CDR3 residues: CASSPNKNYGYTF. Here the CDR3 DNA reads TGTGCCAGCAGTCCCAACAAGAACTATGGCTACACCTTC.